One sample yielded the 12 T cell receptor beta chains listed below, sequenced in a study of regulatory T cells in long-lasting Graves disease. Sequencing libraries for TCR beta were prepared with iRepertoire HTBI primers and Arm-PCR of CDR3 regions. TCRdb passed the multiplex PCR reads through MiXCR, listing each CDR3 protein once. The repertoire holds about 660,000 distinct CDR3 sequences, with 30% as singletons. Time point: persistent/refractory GD, antithyroid drugs over 5 years with positive TRAb. PBMCs provided the RNA from which the TCR library was made. Sequenced material: peripheral blood mononuclear cells (PBMCs), taken when the disease was refractory, from a patient treated with antithyroid drugs. These receptors originate from a female donor with Graves disease.

The rearrangement joins TRBV6-2 or TRBV6-3 to TRBJ2-7; D call uncertain. The CDR3 runs to 14 residues. The V and J ends lost 8 bases and 4 bases respectively, with 18 bases between them. Germline values: CDR1 MNHEY, CDR2 SVGEGT. CDR3 sequence (DNA): TGTGCCAGCTTTCCTCGGGTCCACTATTACGAGCAGTACTTC. Translating gives CASFPRVHYYEQYF.

The chain's CDR3 is CASSSVVREPDGYTF. CDR3 coding DNA: TGTGCCAGCAGTTCTGTTGTCCGCGAACCTGATGGCTACACCTTC. V is TRBV12-3 or TRBV12-4 and J is TRBJ1-2; D call uncertain. V gave up 4 bases and J gave up 6 bases, with 18 bases separating them. The CDR3 has 15 residues.

Only a few counts were recorded for this clonotype. V is TRBV19 and J is TRBJ1-1, with 10 bases matching TRBD1. The V gene's germline CDR1 is LNHDA and CDR2 SQIVND (reference sequence). The CDR3 loop spans 16 amino acids. J gave up 8 bases and V 7 bases, and 16 bases lay outside the gene matches. CDR3 residues: CASTPAGQGIRYEAFF. CDR3 bases: TGTGCCAGTACCCCCGCGGGACAGGGGATTCGGTACGAAGCTTTCTTT.

The V call is TRBV11-2, the J call TRBJ2-2; TRBD2 agrees at 12 bases. V shed 5 bases, J shed 10 bases, and the junction held 8 bases outside the gene matches. The CDR3 runs 15 residues. Germline V lookup: CDR1 SGHAT, CDR2 FQNNGV. CDR3 amino acids: CASSPRTSGIEELFF. CDR3 in DNA: TGTGCCAGCAGCCCCAGGACTAGCGGGATCGAGGAGCTGTTTTTT. The full variable domain, in which reference TRBV11-2 and TRBJ2-2 provide the parts outside the CDR3, is EAGVAQSPRYKIIEKRQSVAFWCNPISGHATLYWYQQILGQGPKLLIQFQNNGVVDDSQLPKDRFSAERLKGVDSTLKIQPAKLEDSAVYLCASSPRTSGIEELFFGEGSRLTVL.

The J gene is TRBJ1-1, the V gene TRBV19; D gene ambiguous. Per germline, CDR1 LNHDA and CDR2 SQIVND (reference sequence). The CDR3 length is 10 residues. V lost 7 bases, J lost 7 bases, and 7 bases lay in between. CDR3 DNA: TGTGCCAGTACCGGTTTTGAAGCTTTCTTT. This translates into CASTGFEAFF. Full variable domain (outside the CDR3, taken from reference TRBV19 and TRBJ1-1): DGGITQSPKYLFRKEGQNVTLSCEQNLNHDAMYWYRQDPGQGLRLIYYSQIVNDFQKGDIAEGYSVSREKKESFPLTVTSAQKNPTAFYLCASTGFEAFFGQGTRLTVV.

In its sample, this clonotype was seen once. This chain joins TRBV7-9 and TRBJ2-2; D may match TRBD1 or TRBD2 (5 bases each). Germline V gives CDR1 SEHNR, CDR2 FQNEAQ (reference sequence). Trimming cost V 6 bases and J 2 bases, with 28 bases left between them. The CDR3 sequence is 20 residues long. The CDR3: CASSPNRPGPSLVNTGELFF. The CDR3 DNA follows: TGTGCCAGCAGTCCTAACCGGCCGGGACCCAGCCTAGTAAACACCGGGGAGCTGTTTTTT. Drawing the rest from reference TRBV7-9 and TRBJ2-2, the complete variable domain is DTGVSQNPRHKITKRGQNVTFRCDPISEHNRLYWYRQTLGQGPEFLTYFQNEAQLEKSRLLSDRFSAERPKGSFSTLEIQRTEQGDSAMYLCASSPNRPGPSLVNTGELFFGEGSRLTVL.

This clonotype came up many times. The chain combines TRBV3-1 with TRBJ1-2, with unresolved D. V lost 1 base and J lost 3, with 6 bases in between. This CDR3 contains 13 residues. CDR1 is LGHDT and CDR2 is YNNKEL in the germline V gene (reference sequence). The CDR3 DNA reads TGTGCCAGCAGCCAAGTGTCAGACTATGGCTACACCTTC. It yields the protein CASSQVSDYGYTF.

This clonotype was counted at least ten times. CDR3 DNA sequence: TGTGCCAGCAGCCCCCCCGACAGAAGCAATCAGCCCCAGCATTTT. Translated: CASSPPDRSNQPQHF. The chain has TRBV28 and TRBJ1-5, with D possibly matching TRBD1 (5 bases). Trimming took off 6 bases at V and 1 base at J, with 13 bases between the two ends. Germline CDR1 reads MDHEN; CDR2 reads SYDVKM. The CDR3 consists of 15 residues.

The chain links TRBV30 to TRBJ2-7; 10 positions agree with TRBD2. Germline CDR1 and CDR2: GTSNPN and SVGIG (reference sequence). CDR3 length: 14 amino acids. Trimming cost V 5 bases and J 0 bases; bases outside gene matches: 4. The CDR3 DNA follows: TGTGCCTGGGCTTTAGCGGGAGGCTCCTACGAGCAGTACTTC. Translation gives CAWALAGGSYEQYF.

The genes are TRBV6-1 and TRBJ1-2, with 9 bases that match TRBD1. The CDR3 length is 14 residues. Germline V gene lookup returns CDR1 MNHNS and CDR2 SASEGT. V lost 10 bases, J lost 2 bases, and 8 bases stayed unmatched. The CDR3 DNA sequence: TGTGCCACAGCCGGGACAGGGTCGAACTATGGCTACACCTTC. Its protein product is CATAGTGSNYGYTF.

This clonotype has more than one count but fewer than ten. This sequence joins TRBV29-1 and TRBJ2-5; tentative D call: TRBD1 (6 bases). Between the trimmed V and J ends, which lost 6 bases and 5 bases, there was a span of 10 bases. The germline gives CDR1 SQVTM, CDR2 ANQGSEA. The CDR3 is 11 amino acids. CDR3 sequence (DNA): TGCAGCGTAGCTGGGGGCGAGACCCAGTACTTC. This codes for CSVAGGETQYF. The whole variable domain, remainder taken from reference TRBV29-1 and TRBJ2-5, is SAVISQKPSRDICQRGTSLTIQCQVDSQVTMMFWYRQQPGQSLTLIATANQGSEATYESGFVIDKFPISRPNLTFSTLTVSNMSPEDSSIYLCSVAGGETQYFGPGTRLLVL.

This clonotype was detected ten times or more. V usage is TRBV6-1 and J usage is TRBJ2-7; TRBD1 aligns across 7 bases. CDR3 length: 13 residues. Unmatched junction bases numbered 4, after V lost 6 bases and J lost 2 bases. The germline CDR1 and CDR2 sequences are MNHNS and SASEGT. CDR3 amino acids: CASRMTGPYEQYF. CDR3 in DNA: TGTGCCAGCAGAATGACAGGGCCCTACGAGCAGTACTTC.